This is a list of T cell receptor beta chains from one sample in a study of glioma-infiltrating T cells after dendritic cell vaccination. The repertoire was sequenced with immunoSEQ multiplex PCR; TCRdb's copy has only in-frame clones and lacks some. In the table there are around 83,000 clones, approximately 81% of which are singletons. The sample here was blood, taken after dendritic cell vaccination. Receptors were obtained from a human donor with glioblastoma. The conserved cysteine and the conserved F or W are not part of the CDR3 here. Clone size is given for some rows only: seen once, a few or many times, or a class if the clone is expanded.

J gene,V gene,clone size,CDR3 protein
TRBJ1-5,TRBV2,few,ASSRWDSSNQPQH
TRBJ2-1,TRBV27,NA,ASSFRLGTSGSNEQF
TRBJ2-1,TRBV10-3,NA,ATGMQDRVDNEQF
TRBJ1-1,TRBV25-1,NA,ASSEFGGQGARAF
TRBJ2-1,TRBV7-3,NA,ASSQSGSAWDEQF
TRBJ2-1,TRBV7-3,NA,ASSATVLVNEQF
TRBJ2-5,TRBV30,NA,AWSVYRGYQETQY
TRBJ1-2,TRBV7-6,NA,ASSLAPEGQVYGYT
TRBJ2-7,TRBV9,NA,ASSLTSGSTEQY
TRBJ2-7,TRBV7-6,NA,ASSLDLTSGYEQY
TRBJ2-7,TRBV28,NA,ASSGQGAYEQY
TRBJ1-2,TRBV7-9,NA,ASSPLVDGGYT
TRBJ1-3,TRBV7-9,NA,ASSTQGLGNTIY
TRBJ2-7,TRBV5-4,NA,ASSPGYYEQY